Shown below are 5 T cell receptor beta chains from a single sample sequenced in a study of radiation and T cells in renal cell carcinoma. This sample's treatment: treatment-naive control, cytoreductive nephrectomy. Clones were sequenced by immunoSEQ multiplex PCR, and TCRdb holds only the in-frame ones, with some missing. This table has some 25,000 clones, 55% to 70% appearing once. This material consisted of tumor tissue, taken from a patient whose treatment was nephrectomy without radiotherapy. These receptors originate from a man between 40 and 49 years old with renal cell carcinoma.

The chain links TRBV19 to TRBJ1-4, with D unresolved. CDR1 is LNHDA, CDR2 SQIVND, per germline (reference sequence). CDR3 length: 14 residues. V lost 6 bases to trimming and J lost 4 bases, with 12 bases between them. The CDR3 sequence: CASSRTAGNEKLFF. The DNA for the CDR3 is TGTGCCAGTAGCCGGACCGCGGGTAATGAAAAACTGTTTTTT.

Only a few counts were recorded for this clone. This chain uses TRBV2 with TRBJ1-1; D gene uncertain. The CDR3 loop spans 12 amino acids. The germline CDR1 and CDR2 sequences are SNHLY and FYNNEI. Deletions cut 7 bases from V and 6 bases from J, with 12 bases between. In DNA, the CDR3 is TGTGCCAGCAAACCAGACTGGCCTGAAGCTTTCTTT. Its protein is CASKPDWPEAFF.

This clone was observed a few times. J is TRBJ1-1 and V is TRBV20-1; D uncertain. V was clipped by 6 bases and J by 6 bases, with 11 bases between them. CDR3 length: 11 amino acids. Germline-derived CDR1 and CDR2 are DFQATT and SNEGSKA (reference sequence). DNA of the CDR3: TGCAGTGCCCGAGACGGTCCTGAAGCTTTCTTT. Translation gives CSARDGPEAFF.

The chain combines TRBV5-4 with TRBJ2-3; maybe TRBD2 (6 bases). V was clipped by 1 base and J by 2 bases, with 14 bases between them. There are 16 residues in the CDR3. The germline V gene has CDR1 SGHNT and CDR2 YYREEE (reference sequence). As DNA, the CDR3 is TGTGCCAGCAGCTTGCCATCCGGGGGTAACACAGATACGCAGTATTTT. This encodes CASSLPSGGNTDTQYF. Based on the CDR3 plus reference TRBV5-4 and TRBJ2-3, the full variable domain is ETGVTQSPTHLIKTRGQQVTLRCSSQSGHNTVSWYQQALGQGPQFIFQYYREEENGRGNFPPRFSGLQFPNYSSELNVNALELDDSALYLCASSLPSGGNTDTQYFGPGTRLTVL.

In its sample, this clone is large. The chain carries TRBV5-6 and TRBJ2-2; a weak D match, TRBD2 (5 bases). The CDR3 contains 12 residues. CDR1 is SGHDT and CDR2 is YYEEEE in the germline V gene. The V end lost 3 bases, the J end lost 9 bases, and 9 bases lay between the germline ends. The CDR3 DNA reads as TGTGCCAGCAGCTCGGGAAGCCGGGAGCTGTTTTTT. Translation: CASSSGSRELFF.